This T cell receptor (beta chain) was identified during a study of T cell responses to AZD1222 COVID-19 vaccine. Looking at the study overall: Second-dose schedules of about 4 or about 12 weeks were combined.

V lost 0 bases, J lost 15 bases, and 12 bases lay in between. The CDR3 sequence is 11 residues long. The germline CDR1 and CDR2 sequences are GTSNPN and SVGIG (reference sequence). Study findings and constraints: Across spike, vaccine-associated CD4 TCRs were found, dominant at 160-218 and 743-854.

Sequencing was performed with immunoSEQ multiplex PCR; in TCRdb, only in-frame clones are kept and a portion is missing. The data contain roughly 62,000 clones, roughly 80% of them singletons. Regarding this clone: What it binds is unknown.

The source is an adult in good health. The V gene is TRBV30, the J gene TRBJ2-1, with D maybe TRBD2 (6 bases). This specimen was peripheral blood, taken on day 0 of AZD1222 vaccination. The CDR3 loop reads CAWSVSGRPFF. As DNA, the CDR3 is TGTGCCTGGAGTGTATCAGGGAGGCCGTTCTTC.